The clone carrying this T cell receptor (beta chain) was counted a few times. The antigen is undetermined. The time point: patch test 3, about 24 weeks after DPC sensitization. Treatment in this sample: therapeutic diphenylcyclopropenone sensitization with weekly scalp DPC. The authors' total RNA extraction used unfractionated whole blood. This sample was included in a study of human T cells and chemical hapten exposure. Study results and caveats: Counts of TCRs above 1 in 1000 frequency stayed unchanged with DPC sensitization.

TCRdb independently ran MiXCR on the RACE reads; one entry per CDR3 protein. The data show about 39,000 distinct CDR3 sequences, about 12% seen once. From germline, CDR1 is MDHEN and CDR2 SYDVKM. The ends lost 7 bases at V and 4 bases at J; junction bases unmatched: 6. The CDR3 extends over 14 amino acids. Here the sequenced sample was whole blood, taken in connection with sensitization to the hapten diphenylcyclopropenone (DPC). V usage is TRBV28 and J usage is TRBJ1-4; 7 nucleotides match TRBD1. The origin of this receptor is a middle-aged woman with alopecia areata. Some clones in this sample may be carry-over from other donors' samples. This CDR3 reads CASKTGTDNEKLFF. DNA for the CDR3: TGTGCCAGCAAAACCGGGACAGATAATGAAAAACTGTTTTTT.